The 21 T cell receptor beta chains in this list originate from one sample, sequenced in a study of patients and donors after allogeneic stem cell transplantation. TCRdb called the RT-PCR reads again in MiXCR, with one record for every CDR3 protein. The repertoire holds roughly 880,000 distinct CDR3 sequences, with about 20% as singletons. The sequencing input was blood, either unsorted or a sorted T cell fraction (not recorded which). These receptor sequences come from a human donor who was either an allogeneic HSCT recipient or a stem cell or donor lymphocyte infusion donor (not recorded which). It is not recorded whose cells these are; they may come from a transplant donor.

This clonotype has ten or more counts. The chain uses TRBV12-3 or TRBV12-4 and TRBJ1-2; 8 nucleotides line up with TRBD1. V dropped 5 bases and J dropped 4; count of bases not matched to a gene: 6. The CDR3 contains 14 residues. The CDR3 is CASSPNRGSYGYTF. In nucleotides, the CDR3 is TGTGCCAGCAGTCCAAACAGGGGGAGCTATGGCTACACCTTC.

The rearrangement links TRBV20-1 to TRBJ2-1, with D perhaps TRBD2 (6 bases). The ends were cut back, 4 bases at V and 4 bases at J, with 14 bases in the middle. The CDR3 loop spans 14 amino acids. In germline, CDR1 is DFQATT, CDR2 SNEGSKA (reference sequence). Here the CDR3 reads CSANRDSRYNEQFF. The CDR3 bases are TGCAGTGCTAACCGGGACTCAAGATACAATGAGCAGTTCTTC.

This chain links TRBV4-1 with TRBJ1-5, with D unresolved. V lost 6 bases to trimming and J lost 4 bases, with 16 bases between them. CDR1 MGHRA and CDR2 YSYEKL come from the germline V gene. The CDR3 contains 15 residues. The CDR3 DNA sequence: TGCGCCAGCAGGGTCACGAGTACAATTAATCAGCCCCAGCATTTT. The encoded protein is CASRVTSTINQPQHF.

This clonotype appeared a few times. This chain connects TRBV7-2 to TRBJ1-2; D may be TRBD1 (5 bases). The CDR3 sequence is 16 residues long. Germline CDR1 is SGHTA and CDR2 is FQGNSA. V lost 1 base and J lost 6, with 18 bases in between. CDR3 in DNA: TGTGCCAGCAGCTTAGGCGACCCCCTCGAAGGGGATGGCTACACCTTC. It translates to CASSLGDPLEGDGYTF. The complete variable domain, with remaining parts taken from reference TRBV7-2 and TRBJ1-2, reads GAGVSQSPSNKVTEKGKDVELRCDPISGHTALYWYRQSLGQGLEFLIYFQGNSAPDKSGLPSDRFSAERTGGSVSTLTIQRTQQEDSAVYLCASSLGDPLEGDGYTFGSGTRLTVV.

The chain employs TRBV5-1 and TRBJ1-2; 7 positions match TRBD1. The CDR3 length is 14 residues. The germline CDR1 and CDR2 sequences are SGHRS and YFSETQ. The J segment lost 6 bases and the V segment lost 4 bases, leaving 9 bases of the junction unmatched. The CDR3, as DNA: TGCGCCAGCAGCACCCTCGACAGGGAAAATGGCTACACCTTC. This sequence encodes CASSTLDRENGYTF.

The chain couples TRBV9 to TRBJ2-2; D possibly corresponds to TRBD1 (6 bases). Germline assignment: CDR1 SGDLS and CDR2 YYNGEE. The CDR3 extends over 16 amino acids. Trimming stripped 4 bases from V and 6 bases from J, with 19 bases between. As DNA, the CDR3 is TGTGCCAGCAGCACCGCAGAGGGGGAGAGCGCCGGGGAGCTGTTTTTT. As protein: CASSTAEGESAGELFF.

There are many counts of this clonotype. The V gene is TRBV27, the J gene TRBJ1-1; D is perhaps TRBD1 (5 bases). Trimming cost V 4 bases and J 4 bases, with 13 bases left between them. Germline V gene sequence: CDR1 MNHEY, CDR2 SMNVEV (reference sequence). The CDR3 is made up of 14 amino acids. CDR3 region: CASSSALQATEAFF. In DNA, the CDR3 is TGTGCCAGCAGTTCGGCTTTACAGGCCACTGAAGCTTTCTTT.

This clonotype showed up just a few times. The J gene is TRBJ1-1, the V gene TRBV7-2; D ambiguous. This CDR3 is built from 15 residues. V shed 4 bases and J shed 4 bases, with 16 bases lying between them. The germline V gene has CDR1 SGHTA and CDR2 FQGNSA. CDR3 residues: CASSSRVTPSTEAFF. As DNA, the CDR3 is TGTGCCAGCAGCTCGCGGGTCACCCCGAGCACTGAAGCTTTCTTT.

CDR3 loop: CSAPIKHLNTEAFF. In DNA form, the CDR3 reads TGCAGTGCCCCGATTAAACATTTGAACACTGAAGCTTTCTTT. The chain carries TRBV20-1 and TRBJ1-1, with no clear D. The V gene's germline CDR1 is DFQATT and CDR2 SNEGSKA (reference sequence). This CDR3 region has 14 residues. The ends were cut back, 6 bases at V and 0 bases at J, with 14 bases in the middle.

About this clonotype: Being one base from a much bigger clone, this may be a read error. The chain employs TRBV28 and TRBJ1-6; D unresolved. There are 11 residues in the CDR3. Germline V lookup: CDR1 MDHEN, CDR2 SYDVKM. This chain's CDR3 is CASSRGSPLRF. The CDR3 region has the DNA TGTGCCAGCAGTCGGGGTTCACCCCTCCGCTTT.

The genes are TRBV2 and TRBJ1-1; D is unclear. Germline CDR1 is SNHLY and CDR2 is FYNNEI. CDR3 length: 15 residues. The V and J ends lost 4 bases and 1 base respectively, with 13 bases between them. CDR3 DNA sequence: TGTGCCAGCAGTGGTTACAGAAACTGGAACACTGAAGCTTTCTTT. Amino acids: CASSGYRNWNTEAFF.

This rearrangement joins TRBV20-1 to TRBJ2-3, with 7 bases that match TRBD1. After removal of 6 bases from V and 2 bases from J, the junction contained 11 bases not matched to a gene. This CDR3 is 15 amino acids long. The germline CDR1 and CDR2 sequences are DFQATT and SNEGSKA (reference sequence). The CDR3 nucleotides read TGCAGTGCAAAACGGACAGGCCGTACCACAGATACGCAGTATTTT. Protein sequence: CSAKRTGRTTDTQYF.

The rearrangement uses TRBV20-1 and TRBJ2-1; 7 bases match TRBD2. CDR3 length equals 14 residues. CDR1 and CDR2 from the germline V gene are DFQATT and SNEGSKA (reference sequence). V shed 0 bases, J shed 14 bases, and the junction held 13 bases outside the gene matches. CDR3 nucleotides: TGCAGTGCTAGAGACCAGAGACTAGCTATCGGGAAGTTCTTC. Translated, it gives CSARDQRLAIGKFF.

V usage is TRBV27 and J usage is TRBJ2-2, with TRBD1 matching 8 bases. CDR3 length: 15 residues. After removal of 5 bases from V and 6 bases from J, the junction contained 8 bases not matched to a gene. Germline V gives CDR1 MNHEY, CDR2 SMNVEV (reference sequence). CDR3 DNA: TGTGCCAGCAGTCGGCGACAGGGGACGGCCGGGGAGCTGTTTTTT. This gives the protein CASSRRQGTAGELFF.

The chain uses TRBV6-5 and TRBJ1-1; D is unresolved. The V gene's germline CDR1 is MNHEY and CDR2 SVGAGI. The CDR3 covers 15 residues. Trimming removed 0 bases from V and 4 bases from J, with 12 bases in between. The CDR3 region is CASSYSIFLSTEAFF. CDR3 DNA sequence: TGTGCCAGCAGTTACTCGATTTTCCTAAGCACTGAAGCTTTCTTT.

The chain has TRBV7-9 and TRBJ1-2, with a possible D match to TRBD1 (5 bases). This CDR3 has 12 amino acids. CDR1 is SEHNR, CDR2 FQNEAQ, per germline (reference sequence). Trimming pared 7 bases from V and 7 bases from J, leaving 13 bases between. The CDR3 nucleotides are TGTGCCAGCATCGGGGCCCGCTCTGGCTACACCTTC. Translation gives CASIGARSGYTF. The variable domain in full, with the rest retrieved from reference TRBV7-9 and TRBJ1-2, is DTGVSQNPRHKITKRGQNVTFRCDPISEHNRLYWYRQTLGQGPEFLTYFQNEAQLEKSRLLSDRFSAERPKGSFSTLEIQRTEQGDSAMYLCASIGARSGYTFGSGTRLTVV.

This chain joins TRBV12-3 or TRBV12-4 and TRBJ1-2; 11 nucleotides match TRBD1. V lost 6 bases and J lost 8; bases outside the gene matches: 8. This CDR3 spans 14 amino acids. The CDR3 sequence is CASSLGQGAWGYTF. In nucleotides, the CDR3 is TGTGCCAGCAGCCTTGGACAGGGGGCTTGGGGCTACACCTTC.

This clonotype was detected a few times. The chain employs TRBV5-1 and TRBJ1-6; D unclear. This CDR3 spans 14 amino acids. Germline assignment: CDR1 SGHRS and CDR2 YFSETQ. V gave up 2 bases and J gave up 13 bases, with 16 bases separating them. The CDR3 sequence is CASSLSIERSPLHF. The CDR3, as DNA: TGCGCCAGCAGCTTATCGATAGAGCGGTCTCCCCTCCACTTT.

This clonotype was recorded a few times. CDR3 coding DNA: TGTGCCAGCAGTAAAGGGACAGAGAACACTGAAGCTTTCTTT. It is translated as CASSKGTENTEAFF. The chain joins TRBV12-3 or TRBV12-4 to TRBJ1-1; 7 bases agree with TRBD1. The ends lost 5 bases at V and 1 base at J; junction bases unmatched: 4. This CDR3 has 14 residues.

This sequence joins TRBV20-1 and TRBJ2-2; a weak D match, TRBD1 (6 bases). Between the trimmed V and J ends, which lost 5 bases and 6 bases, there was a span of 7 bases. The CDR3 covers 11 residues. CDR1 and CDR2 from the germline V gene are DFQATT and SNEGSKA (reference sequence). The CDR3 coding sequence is TGCAGTGCTTACAGGGCCGGGGAGCTGTTTTTT. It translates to CSAYRAGELFF.

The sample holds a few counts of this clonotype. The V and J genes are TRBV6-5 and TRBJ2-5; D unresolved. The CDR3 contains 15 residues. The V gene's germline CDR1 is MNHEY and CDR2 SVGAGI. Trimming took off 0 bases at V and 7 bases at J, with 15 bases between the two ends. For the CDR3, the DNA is TGTGCCAGCAGTTACTCGGGCAGCTCCAGAGGGACCCAGTACTTC. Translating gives CASSYSGSSRGTQYF.